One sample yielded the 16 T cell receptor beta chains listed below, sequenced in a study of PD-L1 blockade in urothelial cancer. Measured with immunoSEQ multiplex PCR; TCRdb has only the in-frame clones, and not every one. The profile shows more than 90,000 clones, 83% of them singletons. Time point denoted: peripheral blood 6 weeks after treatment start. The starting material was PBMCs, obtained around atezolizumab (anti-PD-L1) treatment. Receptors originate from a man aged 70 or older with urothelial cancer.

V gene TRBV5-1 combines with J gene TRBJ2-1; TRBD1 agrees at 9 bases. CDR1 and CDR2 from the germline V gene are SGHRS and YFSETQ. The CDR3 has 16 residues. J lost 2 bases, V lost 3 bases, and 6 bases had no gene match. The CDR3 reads CASSSDRGSPYNEQFF. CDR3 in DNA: TGCGCCAGCAGCTCAGACAGGGGGAGTCCCTACAATGAGCAGTTCTTC.

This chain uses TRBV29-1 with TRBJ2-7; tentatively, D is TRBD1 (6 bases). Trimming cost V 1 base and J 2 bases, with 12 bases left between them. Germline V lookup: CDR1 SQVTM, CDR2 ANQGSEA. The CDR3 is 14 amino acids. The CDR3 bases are TGCAGCGTTGAAGGCGTAGGGGGAACCTACGAGCAGTACTTC. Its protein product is CSVEGVGGTYEQYF.

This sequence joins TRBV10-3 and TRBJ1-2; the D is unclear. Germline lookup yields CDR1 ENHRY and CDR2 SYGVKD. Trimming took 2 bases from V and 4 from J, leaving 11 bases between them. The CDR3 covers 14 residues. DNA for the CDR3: TGTGCCATCAGTGAGGTCAGGTCTTTCTATGGCTACACCTTC. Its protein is CAISEVRSFYGYTF.

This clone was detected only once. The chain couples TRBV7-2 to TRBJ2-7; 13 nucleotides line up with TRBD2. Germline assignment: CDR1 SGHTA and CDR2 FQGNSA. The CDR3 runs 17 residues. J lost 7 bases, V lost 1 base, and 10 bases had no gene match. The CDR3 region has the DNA TGTGCCAGCAGCTTAGGCAGACTAGCGGGAGGAGGGAGGGAGCAGTACTTC. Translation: CASSLGRLAGGGREQYF.

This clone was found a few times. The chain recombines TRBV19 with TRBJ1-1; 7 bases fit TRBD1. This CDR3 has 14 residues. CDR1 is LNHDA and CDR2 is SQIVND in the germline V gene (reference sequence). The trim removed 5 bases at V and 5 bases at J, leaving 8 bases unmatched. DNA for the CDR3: TGTGCCAGTAGTCCCAGACAGGGTCGGACTGAAGCTTTCTTT. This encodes CASSPRQGRTEAFF.

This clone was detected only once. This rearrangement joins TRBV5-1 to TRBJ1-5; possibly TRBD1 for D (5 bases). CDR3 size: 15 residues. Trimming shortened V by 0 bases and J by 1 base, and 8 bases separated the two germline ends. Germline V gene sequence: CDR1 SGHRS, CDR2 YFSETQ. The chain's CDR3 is CASSLGGGSNQPQHF. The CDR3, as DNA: TGCGCCAGCAGCTTGGGTGGGGGGAGCAATCAGCCCCAGCATTTT.

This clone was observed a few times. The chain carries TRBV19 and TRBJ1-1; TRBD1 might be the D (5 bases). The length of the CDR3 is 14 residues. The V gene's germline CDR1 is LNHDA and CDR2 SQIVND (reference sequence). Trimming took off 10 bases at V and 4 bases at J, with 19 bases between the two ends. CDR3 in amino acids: CAIQSGGGVTEAFF. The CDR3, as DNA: TGTGCCATCCAGTCGGGAGGAGGGGTCACTGAAGCTTTCTTT.

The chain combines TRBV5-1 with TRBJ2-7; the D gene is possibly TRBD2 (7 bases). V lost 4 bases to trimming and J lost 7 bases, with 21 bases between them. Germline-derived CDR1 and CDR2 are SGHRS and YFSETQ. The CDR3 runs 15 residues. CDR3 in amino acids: CASSIASGEGGEQYF. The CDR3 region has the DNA TGCGCCAGCAGCATTGCTAGCGGCGAGGGGGGTGAGCAGTACTTC. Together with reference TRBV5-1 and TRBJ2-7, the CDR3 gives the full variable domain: KAGVTQTPRYLIKTRGQQVTLSCSPISGHRSVSWYQQTPGQGLQFLFEYFSETQRNKGNFPGRFSGRQFSNSRSEMNVSTLELGDSALYLCASSIASGEGGEQYFGPGTRLTVT.

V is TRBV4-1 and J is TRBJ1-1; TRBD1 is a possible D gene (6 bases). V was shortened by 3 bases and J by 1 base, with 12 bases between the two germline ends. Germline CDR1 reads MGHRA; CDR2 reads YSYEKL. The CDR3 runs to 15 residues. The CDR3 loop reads CASSHRQATNTEAFF. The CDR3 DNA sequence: TGCGCCAGCAGCCACCGACAGGCGACGAACACTGAAGCTTTCTTT.

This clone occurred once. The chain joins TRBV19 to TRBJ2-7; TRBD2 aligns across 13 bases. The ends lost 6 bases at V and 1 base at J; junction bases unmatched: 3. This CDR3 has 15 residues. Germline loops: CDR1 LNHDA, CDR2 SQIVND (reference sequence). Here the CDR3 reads CASSLGLAGSYEQYF. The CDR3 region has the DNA TGTGCCAGTAGCCTGGGACTAGCGGGGTCCTACGAGCAGTACTTC.

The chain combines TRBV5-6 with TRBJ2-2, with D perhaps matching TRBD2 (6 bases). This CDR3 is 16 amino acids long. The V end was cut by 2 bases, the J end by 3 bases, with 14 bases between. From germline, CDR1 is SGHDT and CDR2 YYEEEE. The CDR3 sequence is CASSFLPGVDTGELFF. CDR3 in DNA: TGTGCCAGCAGCTTTTTACCGGGGGTAGACACCGGGGAGCTGTTTTTT. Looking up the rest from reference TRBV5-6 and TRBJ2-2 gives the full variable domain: DAGVTQSPTHLIKTRGQQVTLRCSPKSGHDTVSWYQQALGQGPQFIFQYYEEEERQRGNFPDRFSGHQFPNYSSELNVNALLLGDSALYLCASSFLPGVDTGELFFGEGSRLTVL.

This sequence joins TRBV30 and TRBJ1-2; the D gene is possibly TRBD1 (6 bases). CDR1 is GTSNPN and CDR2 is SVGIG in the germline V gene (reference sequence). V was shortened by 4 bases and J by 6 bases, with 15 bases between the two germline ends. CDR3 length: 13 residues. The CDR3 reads CAWKGGAENGYTF. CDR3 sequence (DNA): TGTGCCTGGAAGGGGGGGGCGGAAAATGGCTACACCTTC.

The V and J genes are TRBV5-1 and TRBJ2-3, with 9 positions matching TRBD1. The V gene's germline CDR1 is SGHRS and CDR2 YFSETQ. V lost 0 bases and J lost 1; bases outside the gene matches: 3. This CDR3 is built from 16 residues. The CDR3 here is CASSLGQGGGTDTQYF. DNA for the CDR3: TGCGCCAGCAGCTTGGGACAGGGGGGGGGCACAGATACGCAGTATTTT.

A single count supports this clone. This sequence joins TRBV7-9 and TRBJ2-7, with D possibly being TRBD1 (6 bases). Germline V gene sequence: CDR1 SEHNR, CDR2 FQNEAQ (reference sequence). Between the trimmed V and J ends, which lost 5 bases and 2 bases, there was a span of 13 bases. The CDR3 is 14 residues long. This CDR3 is CASSPRGNPYEQYF. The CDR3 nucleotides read TGTGCCAGCAGCCCTAGGGGGAACCCCTACGAGCAGTACTTC.

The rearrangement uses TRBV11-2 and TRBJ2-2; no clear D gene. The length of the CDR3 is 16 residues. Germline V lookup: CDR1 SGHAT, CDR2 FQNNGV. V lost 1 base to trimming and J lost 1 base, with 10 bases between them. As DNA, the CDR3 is TGTGCCAGCAGCTTAGCCTTCCACTTGAACACCGGGGAGCTGTTTTTT. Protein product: CASSLAFHLNTGELFF.

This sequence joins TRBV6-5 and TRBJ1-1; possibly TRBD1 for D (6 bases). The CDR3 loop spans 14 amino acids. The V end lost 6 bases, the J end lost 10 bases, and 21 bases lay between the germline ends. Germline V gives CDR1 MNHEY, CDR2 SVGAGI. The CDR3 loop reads CASSLKTGFLSAFF. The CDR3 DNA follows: TGTGCCAGCAGCCTCAAAACAGGGTTCTTGTCAGCTTTCTTT.